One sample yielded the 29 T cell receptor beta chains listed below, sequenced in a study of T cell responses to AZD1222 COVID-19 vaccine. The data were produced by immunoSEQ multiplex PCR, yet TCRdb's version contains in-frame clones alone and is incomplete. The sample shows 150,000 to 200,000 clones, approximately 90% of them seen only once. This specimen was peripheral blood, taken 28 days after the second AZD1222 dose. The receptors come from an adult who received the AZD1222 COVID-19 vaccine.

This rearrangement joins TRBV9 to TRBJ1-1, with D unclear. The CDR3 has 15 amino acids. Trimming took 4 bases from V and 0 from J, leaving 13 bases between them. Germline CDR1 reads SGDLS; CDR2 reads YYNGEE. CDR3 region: CASSPPNQLNTEAFF. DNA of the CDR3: TGTGCCAGCAGCCCCCCGAATCAGCTGAACACTGAAGCTTTCTTT.

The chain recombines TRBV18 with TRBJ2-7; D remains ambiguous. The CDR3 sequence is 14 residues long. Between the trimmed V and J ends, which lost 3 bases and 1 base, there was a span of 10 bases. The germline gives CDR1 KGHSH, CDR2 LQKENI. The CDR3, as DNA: TGTGCCAGCTCACCGGTTACTCAGTCCTACGAGCAGTACTTC. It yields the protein CASSPVTQSYEQYF. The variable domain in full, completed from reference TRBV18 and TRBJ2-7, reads NAGVMQNPRHLVRRRGQEARLRCSPMKGHSHVYWYRQLPEEGLKFMVYLQKENIIDESGMPKERFSAEFPKEGPSILRIQQVVRGDSAAYFCASSPVTQSYEQYFGPGTRLTVT.

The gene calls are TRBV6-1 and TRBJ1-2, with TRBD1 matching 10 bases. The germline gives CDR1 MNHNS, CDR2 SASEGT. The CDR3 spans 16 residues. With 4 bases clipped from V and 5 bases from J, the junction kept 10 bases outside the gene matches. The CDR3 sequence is CASSGPGQGSFYGYTF. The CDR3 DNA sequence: TGTGCCAGCAGTGGCCCGGGACAGGGGTCCTTTTATGGCTACACCTTC.

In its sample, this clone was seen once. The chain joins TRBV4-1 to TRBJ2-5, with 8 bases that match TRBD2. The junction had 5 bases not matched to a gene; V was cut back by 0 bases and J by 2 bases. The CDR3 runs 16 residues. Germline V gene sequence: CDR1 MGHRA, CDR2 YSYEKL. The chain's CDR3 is CASSQDRGGYQETQYF. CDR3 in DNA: TGCGCCAGCAGCCAAGATCGGGGGGGTTATCAAGAGACCCAGTACTTC.

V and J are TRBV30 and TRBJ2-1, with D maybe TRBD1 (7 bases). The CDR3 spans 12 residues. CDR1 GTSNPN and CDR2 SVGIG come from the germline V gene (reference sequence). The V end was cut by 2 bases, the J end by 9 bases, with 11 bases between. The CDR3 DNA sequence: TGTGCCTGGAGTAGGCAGGGGGGTGAGCAGTTCTTC. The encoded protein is CAWSRQGGEQFF.

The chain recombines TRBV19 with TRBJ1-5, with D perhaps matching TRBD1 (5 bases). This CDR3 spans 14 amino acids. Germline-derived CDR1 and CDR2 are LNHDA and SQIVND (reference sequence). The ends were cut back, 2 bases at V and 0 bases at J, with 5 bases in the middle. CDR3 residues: CASSITGSNQPQHF. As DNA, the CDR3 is TGTGCCAGTAGTATAACAGGTAGCAATCAGCCCCAGCATTTT.

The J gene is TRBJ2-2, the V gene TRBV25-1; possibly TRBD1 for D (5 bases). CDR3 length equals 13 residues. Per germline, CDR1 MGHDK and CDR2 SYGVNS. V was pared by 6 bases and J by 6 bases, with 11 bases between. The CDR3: CASRDQGPGELFF. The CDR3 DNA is TGTGCCAGCAGGGACCAGGGTCCCGGGGAGCTGTTTTTT. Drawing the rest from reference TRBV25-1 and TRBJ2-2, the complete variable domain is EADIYQTPRYLVIGTGKKITLECSQTMGHDKMYWYQQDPGMELHLIHYSYGVNSTEKGDLSSESTVSRIRTEHFPLTLESARPSHTSQYLCASRDQGPGELFFGEGSRLTVL.

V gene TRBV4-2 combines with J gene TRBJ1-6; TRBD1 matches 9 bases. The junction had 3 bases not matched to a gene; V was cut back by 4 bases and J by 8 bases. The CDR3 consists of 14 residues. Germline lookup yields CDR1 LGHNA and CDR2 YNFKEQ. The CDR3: CASSLDRGYSPLHF. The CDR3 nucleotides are TGTGCCAGCAGCCTGGACAGGGGATATTCACCCCTCCACTTT.

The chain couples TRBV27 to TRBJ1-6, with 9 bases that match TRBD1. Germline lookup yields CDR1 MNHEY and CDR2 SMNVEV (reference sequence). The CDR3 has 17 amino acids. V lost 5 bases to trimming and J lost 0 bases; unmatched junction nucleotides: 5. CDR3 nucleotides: TGTGCCAGCAGTCCCGGGACAGGGAGCTCCTATAATTCACCCCTCCACTTT. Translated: CASSPGTGSSYNSPLHF.

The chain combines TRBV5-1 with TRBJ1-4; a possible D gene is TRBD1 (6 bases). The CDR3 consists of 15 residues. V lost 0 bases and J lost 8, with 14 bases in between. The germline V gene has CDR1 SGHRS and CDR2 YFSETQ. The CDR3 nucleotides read TGCGCCAGCAGCTTGGCCGGCACCCAGGGGGAAAAACTGTTTTTT. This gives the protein CASSLAGTQGEKLFF. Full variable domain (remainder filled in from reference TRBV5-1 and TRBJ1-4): KAGVTQTPRYLIKTRGQQVTLSCSPISGHRSVSWYQQTPGQGLQFLFEYFSETQRNKGNFPGRFSGRQFSNSRSEMNVSTLELGDSALYLCASSLAGTQGEKLFFGSGTQLSVL.

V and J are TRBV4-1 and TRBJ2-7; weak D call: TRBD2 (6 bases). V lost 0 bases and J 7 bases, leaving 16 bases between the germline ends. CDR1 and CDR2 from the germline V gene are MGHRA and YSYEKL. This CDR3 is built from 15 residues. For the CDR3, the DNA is TGCGCCAGCAGCCAAGAGGCCGGGAGAGGTGGAGAGCAGTACTTC. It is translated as CASSQEAGRGGEQYF.

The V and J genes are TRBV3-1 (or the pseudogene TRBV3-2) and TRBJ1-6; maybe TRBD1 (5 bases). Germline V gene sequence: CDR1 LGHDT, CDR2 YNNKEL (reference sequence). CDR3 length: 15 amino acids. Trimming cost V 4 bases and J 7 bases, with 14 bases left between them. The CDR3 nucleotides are TGTGCCAGCAGCCCCACTGGGGACGCCAATTCACCCCTCCACTTT. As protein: CASSPTGDANSPLHF.

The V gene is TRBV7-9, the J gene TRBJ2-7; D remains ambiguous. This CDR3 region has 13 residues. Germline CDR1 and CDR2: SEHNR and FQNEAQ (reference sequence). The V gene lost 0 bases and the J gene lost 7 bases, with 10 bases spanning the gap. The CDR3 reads CASSLAGSGEQYF. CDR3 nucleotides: TGTGCCAGCAGCTTAGCGGGTTCTGGGGAGCAGTACTTC.

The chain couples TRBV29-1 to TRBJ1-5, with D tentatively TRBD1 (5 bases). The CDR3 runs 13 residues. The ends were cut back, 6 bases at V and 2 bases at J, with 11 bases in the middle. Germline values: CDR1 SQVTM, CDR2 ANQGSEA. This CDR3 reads CSVQGVGNQPQHF. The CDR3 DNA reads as TGCAGCGTCCAGGGCGTAGGCAATCAGCCCCAGCATTTT.

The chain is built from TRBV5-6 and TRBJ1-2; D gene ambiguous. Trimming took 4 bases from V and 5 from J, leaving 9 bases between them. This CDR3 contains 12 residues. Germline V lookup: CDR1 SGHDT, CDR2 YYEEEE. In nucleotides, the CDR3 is TGTGCCAGCAGCCTAACAGAATATGGCTACACCTTC. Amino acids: CASSLTEYGYTF.

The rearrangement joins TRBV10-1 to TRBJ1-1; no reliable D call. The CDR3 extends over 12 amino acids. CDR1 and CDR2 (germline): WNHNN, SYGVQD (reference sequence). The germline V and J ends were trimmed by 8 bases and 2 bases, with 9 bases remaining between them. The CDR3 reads CASASLNTEAFF. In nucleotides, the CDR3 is TGCGCCAGCGCCAGCTTAAACACTGAAGCTTTCTTT.

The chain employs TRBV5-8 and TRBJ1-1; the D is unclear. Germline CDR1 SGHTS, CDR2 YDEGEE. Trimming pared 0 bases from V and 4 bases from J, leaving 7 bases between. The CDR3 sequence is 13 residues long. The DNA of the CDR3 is TGTGCCAGCAGCTTGGGCCAGACCACTGAAGCTTTCTTT. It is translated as CASSLGQTTEAFF.

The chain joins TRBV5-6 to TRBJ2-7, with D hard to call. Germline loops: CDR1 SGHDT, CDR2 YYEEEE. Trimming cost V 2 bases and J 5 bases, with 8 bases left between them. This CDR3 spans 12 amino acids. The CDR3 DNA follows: TGTGCCAGCAGCTTTAATCGGAACGAGCAGTACTTC. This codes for CASSFNRNEQYF.

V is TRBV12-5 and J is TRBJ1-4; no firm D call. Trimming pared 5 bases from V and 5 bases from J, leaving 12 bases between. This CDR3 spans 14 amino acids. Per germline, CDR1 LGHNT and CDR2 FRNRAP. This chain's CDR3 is CASGASHENEKLFF. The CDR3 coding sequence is TGTGCTAGTGGTGCGTCCCACGAGAATGAAAAACTGTTTTTT. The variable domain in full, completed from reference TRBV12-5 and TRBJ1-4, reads DARVTQTPRHKVTEMGQEVTMRCQPILGHNTVFWYRQTMMQGLELLAYFRNRAPLDDSGMPKDRFSAEMPDATLATLKIQPSEPRDSAVYFCASGASHENEKLFFGSGTQLSVL.

CDR3 nucleotide sequence: TGTGCCAGTAGTATCCAGGGGGCTGGTTACAATGAGCAGTTCTTC. As protein: CASSIQGAGYNEQFF. The chain couples TRBV19 to TRBJ2-1; 8 bases align to TRBD1. V trimming: 3 bases; J trimming: 4 bases; junction bases outside the gene matches: 5. CDR3 length: 15 amino acids. Germline V lookup: CDR1 LNHDA, CDR2 SQIVND (reference sequence).

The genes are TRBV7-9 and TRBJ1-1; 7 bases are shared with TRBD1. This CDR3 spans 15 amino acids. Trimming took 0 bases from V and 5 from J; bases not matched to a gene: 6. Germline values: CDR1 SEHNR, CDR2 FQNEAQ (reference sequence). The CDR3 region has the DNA TGTGCCAGCAGCTTAGCGGGACAGCGGTTTACTGAAGCTTTCTTT. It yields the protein CASSLAGQRFTEAFF.

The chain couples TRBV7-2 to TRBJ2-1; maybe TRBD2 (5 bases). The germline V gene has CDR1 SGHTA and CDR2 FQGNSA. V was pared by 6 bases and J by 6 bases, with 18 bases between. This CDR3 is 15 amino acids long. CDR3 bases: TGTGCCAGCAGTCTGGGGTTTTCGGGGTTCAATGAGCAGTTCTTC. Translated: CASSLGFSGFNEQFF.

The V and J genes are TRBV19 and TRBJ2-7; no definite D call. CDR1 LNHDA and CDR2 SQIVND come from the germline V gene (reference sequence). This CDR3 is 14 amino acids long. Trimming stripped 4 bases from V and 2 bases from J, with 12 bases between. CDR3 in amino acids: CASSNAREPYEQYF. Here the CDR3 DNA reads TGTGCCAGTAGTAATGCTAGAGAACCCTACGAGCAGTACTTC.

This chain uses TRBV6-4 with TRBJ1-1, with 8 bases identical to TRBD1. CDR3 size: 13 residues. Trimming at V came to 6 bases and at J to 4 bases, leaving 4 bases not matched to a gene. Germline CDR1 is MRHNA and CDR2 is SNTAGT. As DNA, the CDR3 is TGTGCCAGCAGATTAACAGGGGGCACTGAAGCTTTCTTT. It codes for CASRLTGGTEAFF.

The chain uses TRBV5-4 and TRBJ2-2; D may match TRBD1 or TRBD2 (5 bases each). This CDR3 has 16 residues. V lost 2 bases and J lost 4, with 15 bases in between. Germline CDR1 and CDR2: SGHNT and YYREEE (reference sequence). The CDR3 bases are TGTGCCAGCAGCTTCGTCTCCGGGACCCCCACCGGGGAGCTGTTTTTT. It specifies CASSFVSGTPTGELFF.

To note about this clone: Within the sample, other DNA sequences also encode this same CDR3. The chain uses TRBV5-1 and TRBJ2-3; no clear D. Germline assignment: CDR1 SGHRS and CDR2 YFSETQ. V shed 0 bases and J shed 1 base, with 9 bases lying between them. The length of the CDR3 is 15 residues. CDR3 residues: CASSLEWAGTDTQYF. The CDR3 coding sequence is TGCGCCAGCAGCTTGGAGTGGGCCGGCACAGATACGCAGTATTTT.

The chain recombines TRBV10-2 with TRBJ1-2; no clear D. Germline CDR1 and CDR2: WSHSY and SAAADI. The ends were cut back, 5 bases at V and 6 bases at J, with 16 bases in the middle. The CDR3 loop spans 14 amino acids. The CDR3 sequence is CASSPPLGQDGYTF. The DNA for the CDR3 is TGCGCCAGCAGTCCCCCGCTAGGCCAGGATGGCTACACCTTC.

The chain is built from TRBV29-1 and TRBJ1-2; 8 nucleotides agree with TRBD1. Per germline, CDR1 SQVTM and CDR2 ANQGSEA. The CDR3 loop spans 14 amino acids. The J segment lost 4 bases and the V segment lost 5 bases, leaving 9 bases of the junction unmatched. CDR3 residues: CSVSTGGGGYGYTF. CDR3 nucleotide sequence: TGCAGCGTTTCTACAGGGGGAGGGGGCTATGGCTACACCTTC.

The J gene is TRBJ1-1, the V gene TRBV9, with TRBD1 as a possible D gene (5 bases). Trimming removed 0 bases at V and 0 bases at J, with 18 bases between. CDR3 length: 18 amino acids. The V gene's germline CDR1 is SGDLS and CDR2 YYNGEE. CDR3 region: CASSVGGGWTIMNTEAFF. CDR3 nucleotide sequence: TGTGCCAGCAGCGTAGGGGGCGGCTGGACTATTATGAACACTGAAGCTTTCTTT. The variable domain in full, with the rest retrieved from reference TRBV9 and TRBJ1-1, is DSGVTQTPKHLITATGQRVTLRCSPRSGDLSVYWYQQSLDQGLQFLIQYYNGEERAKGNILERFSAQQFPDLHSELNLSSLELGDSALYFCASSVGGGWTIMNTEAFFGQGTRLTVV.